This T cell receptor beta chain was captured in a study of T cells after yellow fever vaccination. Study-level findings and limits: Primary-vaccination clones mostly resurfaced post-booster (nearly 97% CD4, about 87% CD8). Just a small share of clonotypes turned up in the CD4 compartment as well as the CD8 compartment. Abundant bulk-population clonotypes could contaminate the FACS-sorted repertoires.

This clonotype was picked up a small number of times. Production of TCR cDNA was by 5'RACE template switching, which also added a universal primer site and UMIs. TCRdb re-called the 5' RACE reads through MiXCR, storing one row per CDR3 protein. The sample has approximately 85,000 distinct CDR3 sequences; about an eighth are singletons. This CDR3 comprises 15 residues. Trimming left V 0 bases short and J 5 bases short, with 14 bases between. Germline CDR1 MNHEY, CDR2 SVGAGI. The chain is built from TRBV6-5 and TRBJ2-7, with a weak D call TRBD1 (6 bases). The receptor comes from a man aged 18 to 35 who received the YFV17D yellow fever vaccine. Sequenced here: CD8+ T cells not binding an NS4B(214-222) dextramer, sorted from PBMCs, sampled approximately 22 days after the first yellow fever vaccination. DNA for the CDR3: TGTGCCAGCAGTTACTCAGCAGGGGCCTTGGACGAGCAGTACTTC. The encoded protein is CASSYSAGALDEQYF.